This passage covers 26 T cell receptor beta chains from one sample sequenced in a study of T cells in Graves' hyperthyroidism and ophthalmopathy. RNA transcripts yielded amplified TCR beta CDR3 regions. Carried out on the TCR CDR3, a first-round RT-PCR used the HTBI primer set. TCRdb reprocessed the multiplex PCR reads via MiXCR and lists one record per CDR3 protein. The table has 690,000 or so distinct CDR3 sequences, roughly a sixth seen once. The sequencing sample was made of blood. These receptors all come from a woman aged 50 to 60 with Graves' hyperthyroidism that later progressed to Graves' ophthalmopathy.

This clonotype was picked up a small number of times. The chain joins TRBV20-1 to TRBJ2-2; 8 bases match TRBD1. This CDR3 contains 14 residues. Per germline, CDR1 DFQATT and CDR2 SNEGSKA (reference sequence). V lost 6 bases and J lost 4; bases outside the gene matches: 7. This CDR3 reads CSAGRGRGTGELFF. In DNA form, the CDR3 reads TGCAGTGCAGGCAGGGGGCGCGGCACCGGGGAGCTGTTTTTT.

CDR3 amino acids: CASSLEGWSSYNSPLHF. In nucleotides, the CDR3 is TGTGCCAGCAGCTTAGAGGGGTGGAGCTCCTATAATTCACCCCTCCACTTT. The rearrangement links TRBV11-2 to TRBJ1-6; D gene unclear. Germline V lookup: CDR1 SGHAT, CDR2 FQNNGV. The CDR3 is made up of 17 amino acids. V gave up 0 bases and J gave up 0 bases, with 9 bases separating them.

The chain uses TRBV18 and TRBJ2-4, with D perhaps TRBD1 (5 bases). The CDR3 is made up of 13 amino acids. V was trimmed by 0 bases and J by 6 bases, leaving 6 bases between them. CDR1 KGHSH and CDR2 LQKENI come from the germline V gene. Written as DNA, the CDR3 is TGTGCCAGCTCACCACCCGACAGAAACATTCAGTACTTC. Its translation is CASSPPDRNIQYF.

The chain links TRBV3-1 to TRBJ1-1, with D unresolved. Germline loops: CDR1 LGHDT, CDR2 YNNKEL (reference sequence). Trimming cost V 3 bases and J 0 bases, with 8 bases left between them. The CDR3 spans 14 residues. The CDR3 bases are TGTGCCAGCAGCCAGAGGACTATGAACACTGAAGCTTTCTTT. Its translation is CASSQRTMNTEAFF.

This clonotype appeared a few times. J is TRBJ2-1 and V is TRBV9; 12 nucleotides line up with TRBD2. The CDR3 consists of 14 residues. With 6 bases clipped from V and 9 bases from J, the junction kept 7 bases outside the gene matches. From germline, CDR1 is SGDLS and CDR2 YYNGEE. CDR3 sequence reads: CASNLAGGPGEQFF. CDR3 nucleotides: TGTGCCAGCAATCTAGCGGGGGGGCCGGGTGAGCAGTTCTTC.

The gene calls are TRBV19 and TRBJ2-5; 8 bases align to TRBD2. This CDR3 region has 16 residues. V shed 5 bases, J shed 3 bases, and the junction held 11 bases outside the gene matches. The V gene's germline CDR1 is LNHDA and CDR2 SQIVND (reference sequence). The CDR3 DNA is TGTGCCAGTAGTGCCAGCGGGGGAGCAACTAAAGAGACCCAGTACTTC. Its translation is CASSASGGATKETQYF. Based on the CDR3 plus reference TRBV19 and TRBJ2-5, the full variable domain is DGGITQSPKYLFRKEGQNVTLSCEQNLNHDAMYWYRQDPGQGLRLIYYSQIVNDFQKGDIAEGYSVSREKKESFPLTVTSAQKNPTAFYLCASSASGGATKETQYFGPGTRLLVL.

This clonotype was recorded at least ten times. This chain connects TRBV5-5 to TRBJ2-3, with D perhaps TRBD1 (6 bases). Germline CDR1 and CDR2: SGHKS and YYEKEE (reference sequence). V was cut by 3 bases and J by 4 bases, with 15 bases left in between. CDR3 length: 15 amino acids. DNA for the CDR3: TGTGCCAGCAGCTACCAGGGGAATGCCCCAGATACGCAGTATTTT. This sequence encodes CASSYQGNAPDTQYF.

This clonotype came up once. The rearrangement links TRBV7-8 to TRBJ2-1; D unclear. The V end was cut by 2 bases, the J end by 7 bases, with 9 bases between. Germline CDR1 and CDR2: SGHVS and FQNEAQ. CDR3 length equals 13 residues. CDR3 residues: CASSLIPWNEQFF. In DNA form, the CDR3 reads TGTGCCAGCAGCTTAATCCCCTGGAATGAGCAGTTCTTC.

This clonotype was observed a handful of times. V gene TRBV5-6 combines with J gene TRBJ1-2, with 7 bases matching TRBD1. This CDR3 is built from 15 residues. The V segment lost 0 bases and the J segment 2 bases; nucleotides outside the gene matches: 4. Germline CDR1 reads SGHDT; CDR2 reads YYEEEE. In DNA form, the CDR3 reads TGTGCCAGCAGCTTGGGGACAGGAAACAACTATGGCTACACCTTC. It codes for CASSLGTGNNYGYTF. Together with reference TRBV5-6 and TRBJ1-2, the CDR3 gives the full variable domain: DAGVTQSPTHLIKTRGQQVTLRCSPKSGHDTVSWYQQALGQGPQFIFQYYEEEERQRGNFPDRFSGHQFPNYSSELNVNALLLGDSALYLCASSLGTGNNYGYTFGSGTRLTVV.

This clonotype was counted many times. This rearrangement joins TRBV11-2 to TRBJ2-5; 9 positions match TRBD2. CDR3 length: 16 residues. V was pared by 1 base and J by 4 bases, with 7 bases of the junction left unmatched. Germline V gene data show CDR1 as SGHAT and CDR2 as FQNNGV. CDR3 amino acids: CASSLVEGLAGETQYF. The CDR3 coding sequence is TGTGCCAGCAGCTTAGTTGAGGGACTAGCAGGAGAGACCCAGTACTTC.

This clonotype was seen a single time. The J gene is TRBJ1-5, the V gene TRBV9, with 7 bases identical to TRBD1. The CDR3 contains 14 residues. CDR1 and CDR2 (germline): SGDLS, YYNGEE. Trimming at V came to 0 bases and at J to 4 bases, leaving 1 base not matched to a gene. The CDR3 loop is CASSVEGANQPQHF. For the CDR3, the DNA is TGTGCCAGCAGCGTAGAGGGGGCTAATCAGCCCCAGCATTTT.

Concerning this clonotype itself: This may arise from a read error, as a much more abundant clone is one base away. The chain uses TRBV20-1 and TRBJ2-1; the D gene could be TRBD1 or TRBD2 (5 bases each). Trimming removed 5 bases at V and 6 bases at J, with 14 bases between. Germline assignment: CDR1 DFQATT and CDR2 SNEGSKA (reference sequence). The CDR3 sequence is 13 residues long. CDR3 in amino acids: CSASTGASNEQFF. Written as DNA, the CDR3 is TGCAGTGCTTCGACCGGGGCTAGCAATGAGCAGTTCTTC.

This chain connects TRBV2 to TRBJ1-1; the D gene is possibly TRBD1 (5 bases). V was cut by 5 bases and J by 4 bases, with 20 bases left in between. This CDR3 contains 16 residues. CDR1 and CDR2 (germline): SNHLY, FYNNEI. CDR3 DNA sequence: TGTGCCAGCAGTCCCTGGGGGGGGGACGGCCTCACTGAAGCTTTCTTT. Translation: CASSPWGGDGLTEAFF.

The gene calls are TRBV6-1 and TRBJ1-1; D gene ambiguous. The V gene's germline CDR1 is MNHNS and CDR2 SASEGT. V was clipped by 3 bases and J by 3 bases, with 14 bases between them. The CDR3 runs to 15 residues. CDR3 coding DNA: TGTGCCAGCAGTGATATGGTGGTAATGGACACTGAAGCTTTCTTT. Encoded protein: CASSDMVVMDTEAFF.

This clonotype was counted ten times or more. The chain couples TRBV30 to TRBJ1-1; D call uncertain. The CDR3 runs 13 residues. Trimming pared 3 bases from V and 0 bases from J, leaving 8 bases between. Looked up from germline, CDR1 is GTSNPN and CDR2 is SVGIG (reference sequence). The CDR3 coding sequence is TGTGCCTGGAGCGGCTCAGTGAACACTGAAGCTTTCTTT. Translation: CAWSGSVNTEAFF. Combining the CDR3 with reference TRBV30 and TRBJ1-1 gives the whole variable domain SQTIHQWPATLVQPVGSPLSLECTVEGTSNPNLYWYRQAAGRGLQLLFYSVGIGQISSEVPQNLSASRPQDRQFILSSKKLLLSDSGFYLCAWSGSVNTEAFFGQGTRLTVV.

This clonotype occurred a few times. The chain employs TRBV5-1 and TRBJ1-2; possible D gene TRBD1, 5 bases. The CDR3 is 17 amino acids. CDR1 is SGHRS and CDR2 is YFSETQ in the germline V gene. Trimming left V 4 bases short and J 1 base short, with 20 bases between. The CDR3 loop is CASSLAGGGSSNYGYTF. In DNA form, the CDR3 reads TGCGCCAGCAGCCTGGCGGGTGGGGGATCGAGTAACTATGGCTACACCTTC. The full variable domain, in which reference TRBV5-1 and TRBJ1-2 provide the parts outside the CDR3, is KAGVTQTPRYLIKTRGQQVTLSCSPISGHRSVSWYQQTPGQGLQFLFEYFSETQRNKGNFPGRFSGRQFSNSRSEMNVSTLELGDSALYLCASSLAGGGSSNYGYTFGSGTRLTVV.

This chain links TRBV10-3 with TRBJ1-1; D gene ambiguous. With 5 bases removed from V and 1 base from J, the gap between germline ends came to 11 bases. The CDR3 covers 14 residues. CDR1 and CDR2 from the germline V gene are ENHRY and SYGVKD. As DNA, the CDR3 is TGTGCCATCAGTACCGCCCGGGCGAACACTGAAGCTTTCTTT. Protein product: CAISTARANTEAFF.

The chain joins TRBV7-8 to TRBJ2-5; the D gene is possibly TRBD2 (6 bases). In germline, CDR1 is SGHVS, CDR2 FQNEAQ. Trimming cost V 3 bases and J 5 bases, with 13 bases left between them. The CDR3 spans 14 residues. The CDR3, as DNA: TGTGCCAGCAGCTTCAGCGGGCCAGGGGAGACCCAGTACTTC. Amino acid sequence: CASSFSGPGETQYF.

This clonotype was counted at least ten times. This chain uses TRBV3-1 with TRBJ1-5; no firm D call. Germline assignment: CDR1 LGHDT and CDR2 YNNKEL (reference sequence). The V and J ends lost 1 base and 0 bases respectively, with 13 bases between them. The CDR3 length is 17 residues. The CDR3 DNA is TGTGCCAGCAGCCAAGGTCGGGCCGTCTATAGCAATCAGCCCCAGCATTTT. It encodes CASSQGRAVYSNQPQHF.

This chain joins TRBV27 and TRBJ2-5; 10 bases line up with TRBD2. The germline V gene has CDR1 MNHEY and CDR2 SMNVEV (reference sequence). This CDR3 spans 15 amino acids. Trimming cost V 6 bases and J 1 base; bases outside gene matches: 5. This CDR3 is CASSPGLAFQETQYF. CDR3 DNA sequence: TGTGCCAGCAGCCCGGGACTAGCGTTCCAAGAGACCCAGTACTTC.

This clonotype has at least ten counts. The chain employs TRBV11-2 and TRBJ2-3; 8 bases align to TRBD2. With 4 bases clipped from V and 4 bases from J, the junction kept 1 base outside the gene matches. The CDR3 spans 13 residues. The germline CDR1 and CDR2 sequences are SGHAT and FQNNGV. The CDR3 is CASSSGGPDTQYF. The CDR3 coding sequence is TGTGCCAGCAGCTCGGGGGGGCCAGATACGCAGTATTTT.

This clonotype came up a few times. CDR3 in amino acids: CATSDPWDREGTGELFF. In DNA form, the CDR3 reads TGTGCCACCAGTGATCCCTGGGACAGGGAGGGCACCGGGGAGCTGTTTTTT. The chain joins TRBV24-1 to TRBJ2-2; 9 nucleotides align to TRBD1. This CDR3 has 17 residues. V lost 3 bases and J lost 4; bases outside the gene matches: 8. CDR1 and CDR2 (germline): KGHDR, SFDVKD.

This clonotype was counted once. The V gene is TRBV7-3, the J gene TRBJ2-6, with D possibly being TRBD1 (5 bases). The CDR3 totals 16 residues. Trimming stripped 4 bases from V and 0 bases from J, with 10 bases between. Germline assignment: CDR1 SGHTA and CDR2 FQGTGA. In DNA form, the CDR3 reads TGTGCCAGCAGCTCTAGACAGCCCTCTGGGGCCAACGTCCTGACTTTC. It yields the protein CASSSRQPSGANVLTF.

Many counts were recorded for this clonotype. The V call is TRBV3-1, the J call TRBJ2-7, with 8 bases that match TRBD1. V trimming: 0 bases; J trimming: 6 bases; junction bases outside the gene matches: 10. CDR3 size: 16 residues. Germline values: CDR1 LGHDT, CDR2 YNNKEL (reference sequence). In nucleotides, the CDR3 is TGTGCCAGCAGCCAAGATTACGCCCGGACAGGGACCGAGCAGTACTTC. As protein: CASSQDYARTGTEQYF.

This clonotype was observed many times. The rearrangement uses TRBV5-1 and TRBJ1-1; D is unresolved. Germline values: CDR1 SGHRS, CDR2 YFSETQ. The CDR3 covers 16 residues. V lost 0 bases, J lost 3 bases, and 15 bases lay in between. CDR3 coding DNA: TGCGCCAGCAGCTTGGGTCTGGGCAGCGGGGACACTGAAGCTTTCTTT. It yields the protein CASSLGLGSGDTEAFF.

With regard to this clonotype: A read error is possible here, since a much larger clone lies one base away. The J gene is TRBJ2-5, the V gene TRBV29-1, with D perhaps TRBD1 (6 bases). This CDR3 contains 14 residues. Germline V gene sequence: CDR1 SQVTM, CDR2 ANQGSEA. The CDR3 coding sequence is TGCAACGTTGAAGTTCCCAGGGGTGGGGAGACCCAGTACTTC. It specifies CNVEVPRGGETQYF.